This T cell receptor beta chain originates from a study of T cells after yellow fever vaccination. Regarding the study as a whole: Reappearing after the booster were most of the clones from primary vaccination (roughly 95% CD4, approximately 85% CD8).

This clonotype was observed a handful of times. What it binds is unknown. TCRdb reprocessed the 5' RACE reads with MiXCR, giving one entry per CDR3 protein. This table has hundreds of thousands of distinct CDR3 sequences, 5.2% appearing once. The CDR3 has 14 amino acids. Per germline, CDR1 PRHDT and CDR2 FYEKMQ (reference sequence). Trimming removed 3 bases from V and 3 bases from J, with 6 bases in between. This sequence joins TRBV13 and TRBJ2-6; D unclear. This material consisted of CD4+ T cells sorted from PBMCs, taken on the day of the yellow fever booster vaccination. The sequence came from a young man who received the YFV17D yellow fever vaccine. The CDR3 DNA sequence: TGTGCCAGCAGCTTCCACCTTGGGGCCAACGTCCTGACTTTC. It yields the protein CASSFHLGANVLTF. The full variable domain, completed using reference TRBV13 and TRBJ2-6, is AAGVIQSPRHLIKEKRETATLKCYPIPRHDTVYWYQQGPGQDPQFLISFYEKMQSDKGSIPDRFSAQQFSDYHSELNMSSLELGDSALYFCASSFHLGANVLTFGAGSRLTVL.